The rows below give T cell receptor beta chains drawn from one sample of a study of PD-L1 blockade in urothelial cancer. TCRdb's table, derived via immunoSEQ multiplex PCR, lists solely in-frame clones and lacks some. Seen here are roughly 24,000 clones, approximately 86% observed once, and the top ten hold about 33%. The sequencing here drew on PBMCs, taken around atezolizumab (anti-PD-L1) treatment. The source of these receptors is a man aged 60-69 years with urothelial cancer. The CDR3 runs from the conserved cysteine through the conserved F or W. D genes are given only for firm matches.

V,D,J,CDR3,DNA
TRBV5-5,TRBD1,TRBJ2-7,CASSFGTGVDEQYF,TGTGCCAGCAGCTTCGGGACAGGGGTCGACGAGCAGTACTTC
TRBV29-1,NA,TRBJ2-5,CSVEWVSGVQETQYF,TGCAGCGTTGAATGGGTCTCGGGGGTCCAAGAGACCCAGTACTTC
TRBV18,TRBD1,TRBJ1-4,CASSPDRYGQVEKLFF,TGTGCCAGCTCACCCGACCGTTACGGACAGGTTGAAAAACTGTTTTTT
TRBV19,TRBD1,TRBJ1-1,CASSTHRGDFEAFF,TGTGCCAGTAGTACACACAGGGGCGACTTTGAAGCTTTCTTT
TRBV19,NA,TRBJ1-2,CASTTPAGLNYGYTF,TGTGCCAGTACTACCCCCGCGGGGCTTAACTATGGCTACACCTTC
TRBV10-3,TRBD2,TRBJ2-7,CAIGRELGEQYF,TGTGCCATCGGGAGGGAATTGGGTGAGCAGTACTTC
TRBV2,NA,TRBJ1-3,CASNEGVPGNTIYF,TGTGCCAGCAACGAGGGGGTGCCAGGAAACACCATATATTTT
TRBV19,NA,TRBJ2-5,CASSRGQNQETQYF,TGTGCCAGTAGTCGCGGACAGAACCAAGAGACCCAGTACTTC
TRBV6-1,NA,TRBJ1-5,CASSEWPTRGTSNQPQHF,TGTGCCAGCAGTGAGTGGCCAACTAGAGGGACTTCCAATCAGCCCCAGCATTTT
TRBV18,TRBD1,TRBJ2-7,CASSPIPGQGSYEQYF,TGTGCCAGCTCACCCATTCCGGGACAGGGCTCCTACGAGCAGTACTTC
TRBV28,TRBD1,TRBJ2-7,CASSLAGTGLYEQYF,TGTGCCAGCAGTTTAGCCGGGACAGGGCTATACGAGCAGTACTTC
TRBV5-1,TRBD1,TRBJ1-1,CASSYYRGLRTEAFF,TGCGCCAGCAGCTATTACAGGGGGCTGCGCACTGAAGCTTTCTTT
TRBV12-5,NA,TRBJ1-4,CASGLVRGANREKLFF,TGTGCTAGTGGTTTGGTACGGGGGGCGAATCGTGAAAAACTGTTTTTT
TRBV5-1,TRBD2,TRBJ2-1,CASTGGVNEQFF,TGCGCCAGTACGGGAGGGGTCAATGAGCAGTTCTTC
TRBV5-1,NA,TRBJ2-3,CASSGIRGDTQYF,TGCGCCAGCAGTGGGATCCGGGGAGATACGCAGTATTTT